The 16 T cell receptor beta chains in this list originate from one sample, sequenced in a study of human T cells and chemical hapten exposure. MiXCR, run by TCRdb on the RACE reads, gives a single entry per CDR3 protein. The sample has 300,000 to 450,000 distinct CDR3 sequences; over 5% are singletons. Sample time point: pre-sensitization, week 0. This sample's treatment: therapeutic diphenylcyclopropenone sensitization with weekly scalp DPC. The material was whole blood, obtained in connection with sensitization to the hapten diphenylcyclopropenone (DPC). Receptor source: a woman between 18 and 29 years old with alopecia areata. Some clones in this sample may be carry-over from other donors' samples.

This clonotype was counted only a few times. The chain carries TRBV10-3 and TRBJ1-5; D is unclear. There are 14 residues in the CDR3. The V gene lost 3 bases and the J gene lost 7 bases, with 13 bases spanning the gap. Germline V CDR1 and CDR2: ENHRY, SYGVKD. The DNA for the CDR3 is TGTGCCATCAGTGAAGTCCAGGTCCAACAGCCCCAGCATTTT. It encodes CAISEVQVQQPQHF.

This clonotype appeared many times. This chain joins TRBV3-1 and TRBJ1-5; D not certain. The germline CDR1 and CDR2 sequences are LGHDT and YNNKEL (reference sequence). The CDR3 runs to 14 residues. V was clipped by 2 bases and J by 5 bases, with 10 bases between them. Here the CDR3 reads CASSQKTQYQPQHF. For the CDR3, the DNA is TGTGCCAGCAGCCAAAAAACACAGTATCAGCCCCAGCATTTT.

This clonotype was counted between two and nine times. The junction shows a germline mismatch at one end, possibly a read error. This chain links TRBV27 with TRBJ1-1, with 8 nucleotides matching TRBD1. CDR1 and CDR2 from the germline V gene are MNHEY and SMNVEV (reference sequence). The CDR3 is 15 amino acids. The CDR3 is CASSLFDRGGTEAFF. CDR3 DNA: TGTGCCAGCAGCTTATTTGACAGGGGTGGCACTGAAGCTTTCTTT.

This clonotype was picked up a small number of times. This chain links TRBV20-1 with TRBJ2-7, with TRBD1 identical over 10 bases. Germline V CDR1 and CDR2: DFQATT, SNEGSKA (reference sequence). The CDR3 covers 15 residues. After removal of 0 bases from V and 6 bases from J, the junction contained 8 bases not matched to a gene. The DNA for the CDR3 is TGCAGTGCTAGAGATAAGGACAGGGGGAGCGCCGAGCAGTACTTC. Translation: CSARDKDRGSAEQYF.

The CDR3 loop reads CASSWVVGQPQHF. The CDR3 DNA reads as TGCGCCAGCAGCTGGGTGGTTGGGCAGCCCCAGCATTTT. This chain links TRBV5-1 with TRBJ1-5; D is unclear. Trimming took off 3 bases at V and 7 bases at J, with 11 bases between the two ends. The germline gives CDR1 SGHRS, CDR2 YFSETQ. The CDR3 extends over 13 amino acids.

This clonotype came up many times. The V gene is TRBV6-5, the J gene TRBJ2-2, with TRBD2 identical over 8 bases. V lost 1 base and J lost 2; bases outside the gene matches: 9. The CDR3 has 18 residues. Germline CDR1 reads MNHEY; CDR2 reads SVGAGI. In DNA, the CDR3 is TGTGCCAGCAGTTACTTCCCCGGGGCGGGGGGTAACACCGGGGAGCTGTTTTTT. It yields the protein CASSYFPGAGGNTGELFF.

The rearrangement uses TRBV7-3 and TRBJ2-2; 11 nucleotides align to TRBD2. Germline lookup yields CDR1 SGHTA and CDR2 FQGTGA. J gave up 4 bases and V 5 bases, and 9 bases lay outside the gene matches. The CDR3 totals 17 residues. CDR3 protein: CASSTGTSGALTGELFF. CDR3 DNA: TGTGCCAGCAGCACCGGGACTAGCGGTGCTCTCACCGGGGAGCTGTTTTTT.

In this sample, this clonotype turned up a few times. The gene calls are TRBV12-3 or TRBV12-4 and TRBJ1-1; 8 bases match TRBD1. This CDR3 is built from 18 residues. After removal of 2 bases from V and 2 bases from J, the junction contained 13 bases not matched to a gene. The CDR3 DNA sequence: TGTGCCAGCAGTTTACCGGACAGGGCCGCAGGGCTTAACACTGAAGCTTTCTTT. Translating it yields CASSLPDRAAGLNTEAFF.

This clonotype showed up just a few times. As DNA, the CDR3 is TGTGCCATCAGTGGTACGGACAGCGCGAACACCGGGGAGCTGTTTTTT. Translated: CAISGTDSANTGELFF. The chain carries TRBV10-3 and TRBJ2-2; D perhaps matches TRBD1 (6 bases). The CDR3 consists of 16 residues. V was cut by 4 bases and J by 0 bases, with 12 bases left in between. The germline CDR1 and CDR2 sequences are ENHRY and SYGVKD.

This clonotype was seen ten or more times. The gene calls are TRBV28 and TRBJ1-1; 7 bases are a match to TRBD1. There are 14 residues in the CDR3. Germline trimming cut 6 bases from V and 3 bases from J; bases unmatched to any gene: 7. The germline gives CDR1 MDHEN, CDR2 SYDVKM. CDR3 loop: CASRADRADTEAFF. As DNA, the CDR3 is TGTGCCAGCAGAGCCGACAGGGCGGACACTGAAGCTTTCTTT.

This clonotype was found a few times. The chain recombines TRBV24-1 with TRBJ2-3; D is ambiguous. The length of the CDR3 is 13 residues. Between the trimmed V and J ends, which lost 5 bases and 8 bases, there was a span of 13 bases. The germline V gene encodes CDR1 KGHDR and CDR2 SFDVKD. The DNA for the CDR3 is TGTGCCACCAGTGCCCTGAACGGGCGTACGCAGTATTTT. Its protein is CATSALNGRTQYF.

There are many counts of this clonotype. The CDR3 is CASSHGTVRFF. The CDR3 region has the DNA TGTGCCAGCAGTCACGGGACAGTTCGGTTCTTC. The rearrangement uses TRBV27 and TRBJ2-1; 7 nucleotides line up with TRBD1. The germline V gene has CDR1 MNHEY and CDR2 SMNVEV (reference sequence). The CDR3 contains 11 residues. V shed 5 bases, J shed 15 bases, and the junction held 7 bases outside the gene matches.

The chain is built from TRBV6-6 and TRBJ2-7, with 8 bases lining up with TRBD1. Germline lookup yields CDR1 MNHNY and CDR2 SVGAGI (reference sequence). CDR3 length: 15 amino acids. The J segment lost 1 base and the V segment lost 1 base, leaving 3 bases of the junction unmatched. This CDR3 reads CASSYFGTGSYEQYF. Written as DNA, the CDR3 is TGTGCCAGCAGTTACTTCGGGACAGGTTCCTACGAGCAGTACTTC.

The chain combines TRBV5-1 with TRBJ1-1; D uncertain. The CDR3 covers 13 residues. The germline V gene has CDR1 SGHRS and CDR2 YFSETQ. Trimming stripped 4 bases from V and 1 base from J, with 8 bases between. The CDR3, as DNA: TGCGCCAGCAGCACCCAAACGAACACTGAAGCTTTCTTT. This codes for CASSTQTNTEAFF.

The genes are TRBV6-2 or TRBV6-3 and TRBJ2-4; D is unresolved. V shed 2 bases and J shed 0 bases, with 11 bases lying between them. Germline lookup yields CDR1 MNHEY and CDR2 SVGEGT. The CDR3 totals 16 residues. The CDR3 bases are TGTGCCAGCAGTTACACCGATAAGATAGCCAAAAACATTCAGTACTTC. It translates to CASSYTDKIAKNIQYF.

In this sample, this clonotype turned up many times. The chain employs TRBV4-1 and TRBJ2-1; D gene unclear. V lost 1 base and J lost 3, with 13 bases in between. Germline loops: CDR1 MGHRA, CDR2 YSYEKL. The CDR3 extends over 16 amino acids. CDR3 sequence reads: CASSQVPGPLYNEQFF. The CDR3 nucleotides are TGCGCCAGCAGCCAAGTACCTGGCCCCCTCTACAATGAGCAGTTCTTC.